This entry lists 21 T cell receptor beta chains sequenced from one sample in a study of graft-versus-host responses after intestinal transplantation. Only in-frame clones appear in the TCRdb table, and some are missing; sequencing was by immunoSEQ multiplex PCR. The sample has approximately 10,000 clones; 90% to 95% are singletons. Sequencing used PBMCs, obtained 8 days after intestinal transplant. The receptors come from a human patient who received an intestinal transplant, so some T cells may come from the graft donor.

This chain uses TRBV5-1 with TRBJ1-2; 7 bases align to TRBD1. Germline V lookup: CDR1 SGHRS, CDR2 YFSETQ. This CDR3 is built from 15 residues. Germline trimming cut 4 bases from V and 5 bases from J; bases unmatched to any gene: 11. DNA for the CDR3: TGCGCCAGCAGCGTGGATCCGGGACAGCTATATGGCTACACCTTC. Residues: CASSVDPGQLYGYTF.

The chain links TRBV2 to TRBJ1-5; no definite D call. This CDR3 is 15 amino acids long. Germline assignment: CDR1 SNHLY and CDR2 FYNNEI. V was trimmed by 7 bases and J by 0 bases, leaving 13 bases between them. As DNA, the CDR3 is TGTGCCAGCAAAGTGGCAGGTTATAGCAATCAGCCCCAGCATTTT. Its translation: CASKVAGYSNQPQHF. The variable domain in full, with the rest retrieved from reference TRBV2 and TRBJ1-5, is EPEVTQTPSHQVTQMGQEVILRCVPISNHLYFYWYRQILGQKVEFLVSFYNNEISEKSEIFDDQFSVERPDGSNFTLKIRSTKLEDSAMYFCASKVAGYSNQPQHFGDGTRLSIL.

V usage is TRBV15 and J usage is TRBJ2-5; D perhaps matches TRBD2 (7 bases). CDR3 length: 14 residues. The V end lost 1 base, the J end lost 3 bases, and 9 bases lay between the germline ends. CDR1 is LNHNV, CDR2 YYDKDF, per germline (reference sequence). For the CDR3, the DNA is TGTGCCACCAGCAGAGGAGGGGGGGAAGAGACCCAGTACTTC. Amino acids: CATSRGGGEETQYF.

The gene calls are TRBV27 and TRBJ1-2, with unresolved D. This CDR3 comprises 11 residues. Deletions cut 7 bases from V and 7 bases from J, with 10 bases between. CDR1 MNHEY and CDR2 SMNVEV come from the germline V gene (reference sequence). CDR3 bases: TGTGCCAGCACGAGTACCTCTGGCTACACCTTC. The encoded protein is CASTSTSGYTF.

This chain uses TRBV18 with TRBJ1-3, with D perhaps TRBD1 (6 bases). CDR1 is KGHSH and CDR2 is LQKENI in the germline V gene. This CDR3 has 17 residues. Trimming took 0 bases from V and 4 from J, leaving 16 bases between them. CDR3 DNA: TGTGCCAGCTCACCACCAAGACAGGAAGCTATCGGAAACACCATATATTTT. Translating it yields CASSPPRQEAIGNTIYF.

The gene calls are TRBV2 and TRBJ2-1; D might be TRBD2 (6 bases). This CDR3 has 14 amino acids. The ends were cut back, 3 bases at V and 8 bases at J, with 14 bases in the middle. The germline CDR1 and CDR2 sequences are SNHLY and FYNNEI. DNA for the CDR3: TGTGCCAGCAGTGATTTGGAGGGTGGCGATGAGCAGTTCTTC. Translation gives CASSDLEGGDEQFF.

V and J are TRBV19 and TRBJ1-4; D gene ambiguous. The CDR3 is made up of 12 amino acids. Germline assignment: CDR1 LNHDA and CDR2 SQIVND (reference sequence). Trimming took 3 bases from V and 6 from J, leaving 5 bases between them. CDR3 sequence (DNA): TGTGCCAGTAGTATCGGAGATGAAAAACTGTTTTTT. Protein: CASSIGDEKLFF.

This clone showed up just once. This chain joins TRBV4-2 and TRBJ2-1; D gene ambiguous. Germline V CDR1 and CDR2: LGHNA, YNFKEQ. The CDR3 length is 11 residues. The germline V and J ends were trimmed by 4 bases and 4 bases, with 2 bases remaining between them. CDR3 protein: CASSLYNEQFF. The CDR3 coding sequence is TGTGCCAGCAGCCTTTACAATGAGCAGTTCTTC.

This sequence joins TRBV30 and TRBJ2-3; D might be TRBD2 (5 bases). The CDR3 has 11 amino acids. Germline V lookup: CDR1 GTSNPN, CDR2 SVGIG (reference sequence). Trimming stripped 2 bases from V and 6 bases from J, with 6 bases between. CDR3 loop: CAWSRGDTQYF. CDR3 DNA sequence: TGTGCCTGGAGTAGAGGGGATACGCAGTATTTT.

The chain links TRBV6-5 to TRBJ2-3; D not certain. V dropped 5 bases and J dropped 6 bases, with 12 bases sitting between them. The V gene's germline CDR1 is MNHEY and CDR2 SVGAGI. The CDR3 has 13 amino acids. CDR3 sequence reads: CASSLGILDTQYF. DNA of the CDR3: TGTGCCAGCAGTCTTGGGATTCTGGATACGCAGTATTTT.

The chain has TRBV29-1 and TRBJ1-4; D is ambiguous. Trimming took off 6 bases at V and 3 bases at J, with 20 bases between the two ends. This CDR3 is 16 amino acids long. The germline V gene has CDR1 SQVTM and CDR2 ANQGSEA. The CDR3 region has the DNA TGCAGCGTCCGATCGTCGGTCGGTTTCCCTAATGAAAAACTGTTTTTT. Protein: CSVRSSVGFPNEKLFF.

The J gene is TRBJ2-3, the V gene TRBV27; D unclear. The CDR3 runs to 11 residues. Per germline, CDR1 MNHEY and CDR2 SMNVEV (reference sequence). V was cut by 6 bases and J by 4 bases, with 5 bases left in between. CDR3 nucleotides: TGTGCCAGCAGAGAGGCAGATACGCAGTATTTT. Its translation: CASREADTQYF.

This clone was observed a handful of times. The chain carries TRBV7-9 and TRBJ2-2; D gene ambiguous. The V and J ends lost 11 bases and 5 bases respectively, with 6 bases between them. The germline V gene encodes CDR1 SEHNR and CDR2 FQNEAQ (reference sequence). This CDR3 is built from 10 residues. CDR3 DNA sequence: TGTGCCCCCCATACCGGGGAGCTGTTTTTT. Translation: CAPHTGELFF.

The rearrangement joins TRBV5-1 to TRBJ2-7; TRBD2 matches at 8 bases. Per germline, CDR1 SGHRS and CDR2 YFSETQ. This CDR3 spans 12 amino acids. Trimming removed 5 bases from V and 5 bases from J; junction bases left unmatched: 3. CDR3 residues: CASRSGSHEQYF. The CDR3 nucleotides are TGCGCCAGCAGAAGCGGGAGCCACGAGCAGTACTTC.

This chain joins TRBV9 and TRBJ2-1; 12 bases line up with TRBD2. Per the germline V gene, CDR1 is SGDLS and CDR2 is YYNGEE. This CDR3 region has 16 residues. Trimming took 0 bases from V and 8 from J; bases not matched to a gene: 6. The CDR3 loop reads CASSVAGLAGGDEQFF. CDR3 DNA: TGTGCCAGCAGCGTAGCTGGGCTAGCGGGAGGGGATGAGCAGTTCTTC.

This sequence joins TRBV7-8 and TRBJ1-2; 8 nucleotides agree with TRBD1. The CDR3 extends over 14 amino acids. CDR1 is SGHVS and CDR2 is FQNEAQ in the germline V gene. With 1 base clipped from V and 8 bases from J, the junction kept 6 bases outside the gene matches. The CDR3, as DNA: TGTGCCAGCAGCTTAGGCCCAGGGGGCGGCGGCTACACCTTC. It is translated as CASSLGPGGGGYTF.

The chain joins TRBV28 to TRBJ2-3, with 8 bases fitting TRBD1. CDR3 length equals 16 residues. The trim removed 2 bases at V and 2 bases at J, leaving 6 bases unmatched. Per the germline V gene, CDR1 is MDHEN and CDR2 is SYDVKM. CDR3 in DNA: TGTGCCAGCAGTTTACGACAGGGGTGGGACACAGATACGCAGTATTTT. Its protein is CASSLRQGWDTDTQYF.

The rearrangement uses TRBV11-2 and TRBJ2-7; 7 bases agree with TRBD1. Germline lookup yields CDR1 SGHAT and CDR2 FQNNGV. Trimming took 6 bases from V and 3 from J; bases not matched to a gene: 11. The CDR3 is made up of 15 amino acids. The DNA for the CDR3 is TGTGCCAGCAGTCGACCGGACAGGTCTTTCTACGAGCAGTACTTC. This encodes CASSRPDRSFYEQYF. The full variable domain, its missing parts supplied by reference TRBV11-2 and TRBJ2-7, is EAGVAQSPRYKIIEKRQSVAFWCNPISGHATLYWYQQILGQGPKLLIQFQNNGVVDDSQLPKDRFSAERLKGVDSTLKIQPAKLEDSAVYLCASSRPDRSFYEQYFGPGTRLTVT.

This clone was counted once. V and J are TRBV2 and TRBJ2-1; perhaps TRBD2 as D (5 bases). Trimming left V 2 bases short and J 7 bases short, with 15 bases between. Germline CDR1 SNHLY, CDR2 FYNNEI. The length of the CDR3 is 15 residues. The CDR3 nucleotides are TGTGCCAGCAGTGAAACGACTACCCCAGCGAATGAGCAGTTCTTC. It codes for CASSETTTPANEQFF.

The V and J genes are TRBV7-9 and TRBJ2-2; TRBD1 matches 7 bases. The CDR3 loop spans 16 amino acids. CDR1 SEHNR and CDR2 FQNEAQ come from the germline V gene (reference sequence). V lost 4 bases and J lost 0; bases outside the gene matches: 5. CDR3 coding DNA: TGTGCCAGCAGCTCCCGGGACAGAGCGAACACCGGGGAGCTGTTTTTT. It is translated as CASSSRDRANTGELFF.

The rearrangement joins TRBV19 to TRBJ2-1; TRBD2 might be the D (6 bases). The CDR3 extends over 13 amino acids. Trimming cost V 3 bases and J 4 bases, with 7 bases left between them. The germline CDR1 and CDR2 sequences are LNHDA and SQIVND (reference sequence). CDR3 sequence: CASSMGGYNEQFF. The CDR3 region has the DNA TGTGCCAGTAGTATGGGGGGATACAATGAGCAGTTCTTC.